The clone carrying this T cell receptor beta chain was seen only a few times. The antigen is undetermined. TCRdb reprocessed the reads via MiXCR and lists one record per CDR3 protein. The repertoire consists of tens of thousands of distinct CDR3 sequences, with 15% to 25% occurring once and the leading ten covering more than 55%. V was clipped by 1 base and J by 2 bases, with 8 bases between them. The CDR3 is 14 residues long. Germline V gene sequence: CDR1 SEHNR, CDR2 FQNEAQ (reference sequence). The sample comes from a study of T cell repertoires in cytomegalovirus infection. Study overall: Recently identified HLA-C-restricted CMV epitopes and well-studied HLA-B-restricted CMV epitopes were used by the study. Signatures in public TCR beta sequences pointed to both CMV infection and matching HLA type.

The sequence was collected from a human donor in good health (CMV status not recorded). Some clones in this sample may be carry-over from other donors' samples. V usage is TRBV7-9 and J usage is TRBJ1-2; D is ambiguous. The sample consisted of CD8+ T cells from cultured PBMCs, taken from culture after CMV antigen stimulation. The CDR3 DNA is TGTGCCAGCAGCTTAGGACCGCTCAACTATGGCTACACCTTC. It specifies CASSLGPLNYGYTF.